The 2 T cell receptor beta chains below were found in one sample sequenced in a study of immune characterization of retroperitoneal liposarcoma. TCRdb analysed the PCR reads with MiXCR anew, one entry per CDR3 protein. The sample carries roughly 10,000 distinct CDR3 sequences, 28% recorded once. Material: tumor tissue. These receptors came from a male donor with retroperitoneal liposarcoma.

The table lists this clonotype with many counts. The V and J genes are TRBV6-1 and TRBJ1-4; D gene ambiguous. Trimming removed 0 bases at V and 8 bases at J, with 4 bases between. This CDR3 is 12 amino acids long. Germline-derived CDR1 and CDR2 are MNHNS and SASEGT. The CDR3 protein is CASSEAPEKLFF. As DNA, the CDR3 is TGTGCCAGCAGTGAAGCGCCCGAAAAACTGTTTTTT.

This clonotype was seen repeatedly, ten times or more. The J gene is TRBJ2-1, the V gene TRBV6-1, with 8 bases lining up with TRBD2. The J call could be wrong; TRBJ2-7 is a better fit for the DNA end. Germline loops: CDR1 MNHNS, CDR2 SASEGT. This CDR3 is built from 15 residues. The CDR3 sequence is CASSSTSGASYEQYF. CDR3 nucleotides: TGTGCCAGCAGCTCTACTAGCGGAGCCTCCTACGAGCAGTACTTC.